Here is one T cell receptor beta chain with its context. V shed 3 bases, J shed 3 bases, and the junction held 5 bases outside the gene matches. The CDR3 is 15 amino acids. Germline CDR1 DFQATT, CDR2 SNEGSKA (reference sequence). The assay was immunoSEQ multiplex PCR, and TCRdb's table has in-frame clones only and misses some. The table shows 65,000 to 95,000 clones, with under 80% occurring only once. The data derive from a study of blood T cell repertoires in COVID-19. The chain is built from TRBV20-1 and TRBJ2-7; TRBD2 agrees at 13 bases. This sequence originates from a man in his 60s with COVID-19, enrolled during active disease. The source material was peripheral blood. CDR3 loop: CSASGTSGDLYEQYF. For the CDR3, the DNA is TGCAGTGCTAGTGGGACTAGCGGGGACCTCTACGAGCAGTACTTC.